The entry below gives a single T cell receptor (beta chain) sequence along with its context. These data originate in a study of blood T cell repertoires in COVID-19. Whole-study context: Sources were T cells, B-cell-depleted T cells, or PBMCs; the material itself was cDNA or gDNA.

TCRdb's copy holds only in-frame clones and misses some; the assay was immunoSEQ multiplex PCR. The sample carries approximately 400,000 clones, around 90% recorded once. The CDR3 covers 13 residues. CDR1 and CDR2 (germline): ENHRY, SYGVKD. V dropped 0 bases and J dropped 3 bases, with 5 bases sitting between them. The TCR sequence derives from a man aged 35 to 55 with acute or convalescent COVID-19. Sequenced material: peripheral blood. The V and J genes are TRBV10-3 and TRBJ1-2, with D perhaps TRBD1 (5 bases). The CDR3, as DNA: TGTGCCATCAGTGAGTCAGGGGACTATGGCTACACCTTC. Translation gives CAISESGDYGYTF.